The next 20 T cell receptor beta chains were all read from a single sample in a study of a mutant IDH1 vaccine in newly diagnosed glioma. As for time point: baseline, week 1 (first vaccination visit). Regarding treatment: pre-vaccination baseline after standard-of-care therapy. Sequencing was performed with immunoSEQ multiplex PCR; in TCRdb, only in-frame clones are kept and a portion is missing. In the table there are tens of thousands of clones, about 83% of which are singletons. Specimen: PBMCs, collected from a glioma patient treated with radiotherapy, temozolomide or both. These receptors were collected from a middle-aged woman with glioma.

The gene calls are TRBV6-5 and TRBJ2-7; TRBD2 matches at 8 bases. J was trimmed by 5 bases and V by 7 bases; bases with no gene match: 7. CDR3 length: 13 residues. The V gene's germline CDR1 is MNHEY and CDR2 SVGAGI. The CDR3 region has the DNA TGTGCCAGCATCCAAAGCGGGGGCAACGAGCAGTACTTC. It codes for CASIQSGGNEQYF.

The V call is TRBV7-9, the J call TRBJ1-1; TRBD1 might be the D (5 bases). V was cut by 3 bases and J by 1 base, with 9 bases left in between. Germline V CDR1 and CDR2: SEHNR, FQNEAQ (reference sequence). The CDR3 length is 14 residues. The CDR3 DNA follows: TGTGCCAGCAGCTTTTTGGGGCAGAACACTGAAGCTTTCTTT. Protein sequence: CASSFLGQNTEAFF.

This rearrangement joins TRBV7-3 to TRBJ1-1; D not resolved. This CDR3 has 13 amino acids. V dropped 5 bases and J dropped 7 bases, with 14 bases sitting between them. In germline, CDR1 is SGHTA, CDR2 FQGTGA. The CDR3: CASSLDSRVEAFF. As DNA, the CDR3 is TGTGCCAGCAGCCTTGACTCGAGGGTTGAAGCTTTCTTT.

The CDR3 DNA is TGTGCCAGCAGCTTAGGGGACAGCTATGGCTACACCTTC. Protein: CASSLGDSYGYTF. This rearrangement joins TRBV7-9 to TRBJ1-2, with TRBD1 identical over 7 bases. Trimming cost V 1 base and J 4 bases; bases outside gene matches: 0. Per the germline V gene, CDR1 is SEHNR and CDR2 is FQNEAQ (reference sequence). CDR3 length: 13 residues.

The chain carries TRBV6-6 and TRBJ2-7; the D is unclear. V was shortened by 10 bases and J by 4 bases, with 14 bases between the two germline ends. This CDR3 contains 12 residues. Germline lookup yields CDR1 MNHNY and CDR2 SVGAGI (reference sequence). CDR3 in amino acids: CATSQAAYEQYF. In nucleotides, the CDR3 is TGTGCCACCTCTCAGGCCGCATACGAGCAGTACTTC.

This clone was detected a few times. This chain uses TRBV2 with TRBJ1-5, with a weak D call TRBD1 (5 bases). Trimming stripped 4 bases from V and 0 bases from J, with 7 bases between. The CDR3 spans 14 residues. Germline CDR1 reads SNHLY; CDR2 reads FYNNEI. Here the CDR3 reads CASSVGASNQPQHF. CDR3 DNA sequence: TGTGCCAGCAGTGTAGGGGCTAGCAATCAGCCCCAGCATTTT.

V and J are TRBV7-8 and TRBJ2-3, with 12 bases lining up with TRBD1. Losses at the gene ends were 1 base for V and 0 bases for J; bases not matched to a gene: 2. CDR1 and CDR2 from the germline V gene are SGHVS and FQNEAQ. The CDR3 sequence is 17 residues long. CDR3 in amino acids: CASSLGDRGPSTDTQYF. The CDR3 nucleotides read TGTGCCAGCAGCTTAGGGGACAGGGGGCCCAGCACAGATACGCAGTATTTT.

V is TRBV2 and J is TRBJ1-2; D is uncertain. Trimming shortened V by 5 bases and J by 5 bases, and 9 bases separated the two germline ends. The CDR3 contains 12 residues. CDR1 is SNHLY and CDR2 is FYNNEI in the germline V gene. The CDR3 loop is CASSTDGYGYTF. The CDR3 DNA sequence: TGTGCCAGCAGTACGGACGGGTATGGCTACACCTTC.

CDR3 DNA sequence: TGTGCCAGCAGCCCCCTGGACAGTTGGGCGCGTGGGGCGGAGACCCAGTACTTC. It is translated as CASSPLDSWARGAETQYF. V is TRBV7-9 and J is TRBJ2-5; D perhaps matches TRBD1 (6 bases). Germline V gene sequence: CDR1 SEHNR, CDR2 FQNEAQ (reference sequence). V was trimmed by 5 bases and J by 5 bases, leaving 27 bases between them. This CDR3 comprises 18 residues.

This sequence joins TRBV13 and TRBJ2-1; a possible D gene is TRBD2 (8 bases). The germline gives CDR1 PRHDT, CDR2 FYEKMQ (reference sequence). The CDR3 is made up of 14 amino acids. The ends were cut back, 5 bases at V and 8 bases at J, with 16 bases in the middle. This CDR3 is CASSLNRGLDEQFF. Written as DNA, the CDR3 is TGTGCCAGCAGCCTAAACAGGGGACTAGATGAGCAGTTCTTC.

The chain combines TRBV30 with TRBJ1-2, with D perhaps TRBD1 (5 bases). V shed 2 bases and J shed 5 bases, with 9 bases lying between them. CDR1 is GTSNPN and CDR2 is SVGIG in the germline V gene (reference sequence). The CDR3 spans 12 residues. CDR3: CAWSPRGYGYTF. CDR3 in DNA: TGTGCCTGGAGTCCCCGGGGGTATGGCTACACCTTC.

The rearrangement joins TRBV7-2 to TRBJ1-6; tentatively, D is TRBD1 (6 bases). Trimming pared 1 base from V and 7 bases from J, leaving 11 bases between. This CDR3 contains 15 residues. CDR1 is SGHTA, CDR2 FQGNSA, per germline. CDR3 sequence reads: CASSLVRGKNSPLHF. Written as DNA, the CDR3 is TGTGCCAGCAGCTTAGTCAGGGGCAAGAATTCACCCCTCCACTTT.

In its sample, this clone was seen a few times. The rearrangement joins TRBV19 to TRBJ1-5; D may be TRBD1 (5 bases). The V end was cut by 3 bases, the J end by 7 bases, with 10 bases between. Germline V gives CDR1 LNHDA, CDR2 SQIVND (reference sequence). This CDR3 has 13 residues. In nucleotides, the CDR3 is TGTGCCAGTAGTATTCAGCGGGGGCAGCCCCAGCATTTT. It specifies CASSIQRGQPQHF.

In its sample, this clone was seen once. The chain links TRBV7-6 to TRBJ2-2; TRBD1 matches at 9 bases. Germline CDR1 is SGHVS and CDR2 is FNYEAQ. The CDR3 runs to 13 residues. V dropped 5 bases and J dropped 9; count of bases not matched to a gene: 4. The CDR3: CASSPQGAWELFF. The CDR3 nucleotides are TGTGCCAGCAGCCCACAGGGGGCGTGGGAGCTGTTTTTT. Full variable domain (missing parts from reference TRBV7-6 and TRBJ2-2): GAGVSQSPRYKVTKRGQDVALRCDPISGHVSLYWYRQALGQGPEFLTYFNYEAQQDKSGLPNDRFSAERPEGSISTLTIQRTEQRDSAMYRCASSPQGAWELFFGEGSRLTVL.

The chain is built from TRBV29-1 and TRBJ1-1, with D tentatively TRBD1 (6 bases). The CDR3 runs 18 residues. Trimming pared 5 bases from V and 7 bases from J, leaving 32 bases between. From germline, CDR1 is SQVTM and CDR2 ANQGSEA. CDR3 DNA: TGCAGCGTTAGAGCCCCCTCGGGACGCGACAGGCAACCGTTTGAAGCTTTCTTT. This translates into CSVRAPSGRDRQPFEAFF.

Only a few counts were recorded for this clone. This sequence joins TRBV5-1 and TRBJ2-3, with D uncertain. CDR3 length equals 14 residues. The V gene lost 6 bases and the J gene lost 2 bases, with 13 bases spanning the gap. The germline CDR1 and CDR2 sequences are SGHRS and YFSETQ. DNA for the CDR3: TGCGCCAGCAAATACGCGATCGTCACAGATACGCAGTATTTT. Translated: CASKYAIVTDTQYF.

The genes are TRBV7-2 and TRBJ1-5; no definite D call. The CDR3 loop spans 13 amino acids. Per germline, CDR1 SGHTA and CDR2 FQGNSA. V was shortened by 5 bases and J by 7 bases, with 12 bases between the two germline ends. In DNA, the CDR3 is TGTGCCAGCAGCACAGACCCGGCCCAGCCCCAGCATTTT. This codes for CASSTDPAQPQHF.

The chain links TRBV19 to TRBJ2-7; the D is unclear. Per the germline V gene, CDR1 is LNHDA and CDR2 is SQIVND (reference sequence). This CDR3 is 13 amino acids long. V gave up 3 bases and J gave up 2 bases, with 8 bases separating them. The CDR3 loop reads CASSIAGTYEQYF. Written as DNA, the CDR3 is TGTGCCAGTAGTATTGCCGGAACCTACGAGCAGTACTTC. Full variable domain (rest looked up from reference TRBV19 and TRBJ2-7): DGGITQSPKYLFRKEGQNVTLSCEQNLNHDAMYWYRQDPGQGLRLIYYSQIVNDFQKGDIAEGYSVSREKKESFPLTVTSAQKNPTAFYLCASSIAGTYEQYFGPGTRLTVT.

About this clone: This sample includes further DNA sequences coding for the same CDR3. In DNA form, the CDR3 reads TGTGCCAGCAGTGGAGGGGGAAACACCATATATTTT. It codes for CASSGGGNTIYF. The rearrangement uses TRBV2 and TRBJ1-3; no firm D call. V shed 4 bases and J shed 4 bases, with 5 bases lying between them. Germline V CDR1 and CDR2: SNHLY, FYNNEI. The CDR3 sequence is 12 residues long.

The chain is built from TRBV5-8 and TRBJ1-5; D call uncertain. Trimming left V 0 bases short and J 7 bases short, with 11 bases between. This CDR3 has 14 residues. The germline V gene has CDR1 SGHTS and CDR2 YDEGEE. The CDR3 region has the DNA TGTGCCAGCAGCTTGGAAGGGCAGAGGCAGCCCCAGCATTTT. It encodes CASSLEGQRQPQHF.